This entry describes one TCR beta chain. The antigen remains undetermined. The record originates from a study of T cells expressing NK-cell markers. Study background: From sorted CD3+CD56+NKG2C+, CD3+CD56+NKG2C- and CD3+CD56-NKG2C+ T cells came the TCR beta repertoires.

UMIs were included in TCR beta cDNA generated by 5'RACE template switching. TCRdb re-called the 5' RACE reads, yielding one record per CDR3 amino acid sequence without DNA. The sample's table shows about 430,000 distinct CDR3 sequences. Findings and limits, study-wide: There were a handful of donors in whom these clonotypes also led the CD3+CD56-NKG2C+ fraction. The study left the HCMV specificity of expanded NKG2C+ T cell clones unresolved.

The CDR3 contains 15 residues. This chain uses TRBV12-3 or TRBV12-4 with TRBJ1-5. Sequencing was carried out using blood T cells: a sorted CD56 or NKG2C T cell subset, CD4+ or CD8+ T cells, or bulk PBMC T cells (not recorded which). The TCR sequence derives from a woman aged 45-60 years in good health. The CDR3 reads CASSLWDSSNQPQHF.